Following are 28 T cell receptor beta chains from one sample sequenced in a study of long-term antiretroviral therapy in people with HIV. At survey level, the immunoSEQ assay was run in its v3.0 version. Some clones are missing from TCRdb's copy, which holds only in-frame ones; the method was immunoSEQ multiplex PCR. The top ten clones hold about 9.4% of a sample with 20,000 to 25,000 clones, around three quarters of them seen once. The input for sequencing was unsorted PBMCs, taken 4.1 years after starting antiretroviral therapy. The receptors originated from a woman between 40 and 50 years old with HIV.

This rearrangement joins TRBV19 to TRBJ2-3; 8 nucleotides line up with TRBD2. The CDR3 has 15 residues. The V gene's germline CDR1 is LNHDA and CDR2 SQIVND (reference sequence). The V and J ends lost 3 bases and 3 bases, in that order; junction bases with no gene match: 5. The CDR3 is CASSIGGAGTDTQYF. CDR3 nucleotide sequence: TGTGCCAGTAGTATCGGGGGGGCGGGTACAGATACGCAGTATTTT.

This clone turned up a few times. This chain connects TRBV15 to TRBJ2-7; D gene unclear. Germline lookup yields CDR1 LNHNV and CDR2 YYDKDF (reference sequence). CDR3 length: 13 amino acids. V was pared by 2 bases and J by 3 bases, with 8 bases between. CDR3 sequence: CATSRLGLYEQYF. CDR3 DNA sequence: TGTGCCACCAGCAGATTGGGTCTCTACGAGCAGTACTTC.

The V and J genes are TRBV4-1 and TRBJ2-3; D gene ambiguous. The CDR3 contains 16 residues. The V gene lost 1 base and the J gene lost 2 bases, with 13 bases spanning the gap. Germline V gene sequence: CDR1 MGHRA, CDR2 YSYEKL. The CDR3 sequence is CASSQANMGFTDTQYF. In DNA form, the CDR3 reads TGCGCCAGCAGCCAAGCTAACATGGGATTCACAGATACGCAGTATTTT.

The gene calls are TRBV5-6 and TRBJ2-7; D call uncertain. V was clipped by 2 bases and J by 0 bases, with 6 bases between them. Germline lookup yields CDR1 SGHDT and CDR2 YYEEEE. This CDR3 contains 13 residues. The CDR3 sequence is CASSLRPSYEQYF. The DNA for the CDR3 is TGTGCCAGCAGCTTACGGCCCTCCTACGAGCAGTACTTC. Based on the CDR3 plus reference TRBV5-6 and TRBJ2-7, the full variable domain is DAGVTQSPTHLIKTRGQQVTLRCSPKSGHDTVSWYQQALGQGPQFIFQYYEEEERQRGNFPDRFSGHQFPNYSSELNVNALLLGDSALYLCASSLRPSYEQYFGPGTRLTVT.

The genes are TRBV4-2 and TRBJ1-1, with D perhaps TRBD1 (6 bases). Germline assignment: CDR1 LGHNA and CDR2 YNFKEQ. The CDR3 length is 17 residues. Deletions cut 0 bases from V and 2 bases from J, with 16 bases between. The CDR3: CASSQEGTTLLNTEAFF. The DNA for the CDR3 is TGTGCCAGCAGCCAAGAAGGGACAACACTTCTCAACACTGAAGCTTTCTTT.

The rearrangement links TRBV19 to TRBJ1-5; perhaps TRBD1 as D (6 bases). The CDR3 is 15 residues long. Trimming cost V 4 bases and J 3 bases, with 13 bases left between them. CDR1 is LNHDA and CDR2 is SQIVND in the germline V gene (reference sequence). CDR3 in DNA: TGTGCCAGTAGTAGCCGGGGGGCGTCCAATCAGCCCCAGCATTTT. Translated, it gives CASSSRGASNQPQHF. The whole variable domain, remainder taken from reference TRBV19 and TRBJ1-5, is DGGITQSPKYLFRKEGQNVTLSCEQNLNHDAMYWYRQDPGQGLRLIYYSQIVNDFQKGDIAEGYSVSREKKESFPLTVTSAQKNPTAFYLCASSSRGASNQPQHFGDGTRLSIL.

The chain employs TRBV10-1 and TRBJ2-1, with a tentative D call TRBD1 (5 bases). The CDR3 length is 13 residues. Germline V gene data show CDR1 as WNHNN and CDR2 as SYGVQD (reference sequence). Trimming removed 4 bases at V and 3 bases at J, with 7 bases between. The CDR3 loop reads CASSAGFYNEQFF. In DNA, the CDR3 is TGCGCCAGCAGTGCAGGGTTCTACAATGAGCAGTTCTTC.

The V and J genes are TRBV19 and TRBJ1-1; TRBD1 matches at 8 bases. Trimming cost V 7 bases and J 3 bases; bases outside gene matches: 10. CDR3 size: 15 residues. In germline, CDR1 is LNHDA, CDR2 SQIVND (reference sequence). The CDR3 region is CASTFGQGSYTEAFF. CDR3 DNA: TGTGCCAGTACCTTTGGACAGGGTTCGTACACTGAAGCTTTCTTT.

The genes are TRBV4-1 and TRBJ2-5; D not certain. The CDR3 length is 14 residues. V lost 3 bases to trimming and J lost 4 bases, with 12 bases between them. From germline, CDR1 is MGHRA and CDR2 YSYEKL. DNA of the CDR3: TGCGCCAGCAGCCACCCTCTCCAGGTAGAGACCCAGTACTTC. Translated: CASSHPLQVETQYF.

The V call is TRBV5-1, the J call TRBJ2-3; tentative D call: TRBD2 (6 bases). Germline assignment: CDR1 SGHRS and CDR2 YFSETQ. The CDR3 totals 16 residues. With 3 bases removed from V and 4 bases from J, the gap between germline ends came to 18 bases. DNA for the CDR3: TGCGCCAGCAGCTCACGGGCGGGGAAGGTTCCAGATACGCAGTATTTT. Its translation is CASSSRAGKVPDTQYF.

V and J are TRBV7-6 and TRBJ1-3; no clear D gene. V lost 0 bases, J lost 0 bases, and 9 bases lay in between. Germline V lookup: CDR1 SGHVS, CDR2 FNYEAQ. The CDR3 runs 16 residues. In DNA form, the CDR3 reads TGTGCCAGCAGCTTAGCTGGGTTCTTCTCTGGAAACACCATATATTTT. Translated: CASSLAGFFSGNTIYF.

The rearrangement joins TRBV5-4 to TRBJ1-1; TRBD1 aligns across 7 bases. The V segment lost 4 bases and the J segment 1 base; nucleotides outside the gene matches: 4. Germline assignment: CDR1 SGHNT and CDR2 YYREEE (reference sequence). There are 14 residues in the CDR3. CDR3 in amino acids: CASSKRDRNTEAFF. In DNA form, the CDR3 reads TGTGCCAGCAGCAAAAGGGACAGGAACACTGAAGCTTTCTTT.

The chain is built from TRBV5-1 and TRBJ1-3; D is undetermined. Per the germline V gene, CDR1 is SGHRS and CDR2 is YFSETQ. With 3 bases removed from V and 2 bases from J, the gap between germline ends came to 12 bases. This CDR3 has 15 amino acids. The CDR3 nucleotides are TGCGCCAGCAGCTCGCTTTTGCAGCCTGGAAACACCATATATTTT. It is translated as CASSSLLQPGNTIYF.

The chain links TRBV6-4 to TRBJ2-7; 7 nucleotides agree with TRBD2. CDR3 length: 13 residues. After removal of 8 bases from V and 3 bases from J, the junction contained 7 bases not matched to a gene. The germline CDR1 and CDR2 sequences are MRHNA and SNTAGT. CDR3 residues: CASVGGVDYEQYF. The CDR3 DNA follows: TGTGCCAGCGTTGGGGGGGTTGACTACGAGCAGTACTTC.

The rearrangement links TRBV14 to TRBJ2-7; D uncertain. The CDR3 is 18 amino acids. The germline gives CDR1 SGHDN, CDR2 FVKESK. Deletions cut 2 bases from V and 3 bases from J, with 23 bases between. CDR3 in amino acids: CASSQLIGTGDLLYEQYF. The CDR3 DNA reads as TGTGCCAGCAGCCAATTGATAGGTACCGGTGATCTCCTCTACGAGCAGTACTTC.

This chain joins TRBV5-6 and TRBJ2-7; a weak D match, TRBD1 (6 bases). This CDR3 spans 16 amino acids. The V end lost 3 bases, the J end lost 1 base, and 17 bases lay between the germline ends. Per the germline V gene, CDR1 is SGHDT and CDR2 is YYEEEE. The CDR3 region is CASSSTQDSKSYEQYF. For the CDR3, the DNA is TGTGCCAGCAGCTCAACCCAGGACAGCAAATCCTACGAGCAGTACTTC.

This sequence joins TRBV11-3 and TRBJ1-1; TRBD1 aligns across 8 bases. Trimming at V came to 5 bases and at J to 0 bases, leaving 8 bases not matched to a gene. The CDR3 contains 16 residues. Germline loops: CDR1 SGHNT, CDR2 YENEEA. CDR3 DNA sequence: TGTGCCAGCAGCCATCCGGGACAGGTATTGAACACTGAAGCTTTCTTT. Protein sequence: CASSHPGQVLNTEAFF.

This chain connects TRBV18 to TRBJ1-6; D not certain. V lost 0 bases and J lost 5, with 8 bases in between. There are 15 residues in the CDR3. Germline V CDR1 and CDR2: KGHSH, LQKENI. CDR3 sequence (DNA): TGTGCCAGCTCACCACCGCCAGGAGATAATTCACCCCTCCACTTT. Its translation is CASSPPPGDNSPLHF.

The rearrangement uses TRBV5-6 and TRBJ1-2; 9 nucleotides agree with TRBD1. V lost 4 bases and J lost 10; bases outside the gene matches: 8. Per germline, CDR1 SGHDT and CDR2 YYEEEE. The CDR3 sequence is 13 residues long. CDR3 amino acids: CASSIPGQGPYTF. DNA of the CDR3: TGTGCCAGCAGCATCCCGGGACAGGGCCCCTACACCTTC.

The CDR3 region is CASSLVGEAGYTF. The CDR3 coding sequence is TGTGCCAGCAGCTTGGTAGGGGAGGCTGGCTACACCTTC. V usage is TRBV5-6 and J usage is TRBJ1-2; the D gene is possibly TRBD1 (5 bases). The CDR3 has 13 residues. CDR1 SGHDT and CDR2 YYEEEE come from the germline V gene. Trimming shortened V by 0 bases and J by 7 bases, and 10 bases separated the two germline ends.

This sequence joins TRBV7-2 and TRBJ1-3; no clear D gene. The V gene's germline CDR1 is SGHTA and CDR2 FQGNSA. The ends were cut back, 7 bases at V and 1 base at J, with 8 bases in the middle. CDR3 length: 13 residues. The CDR3 protein is CASKGFSGNTIYF. The CDR3 coding sequence is TGTGCCAGCAAAGGGTTTTCTGGAAACACCATATATTTT.

This clone has more than one count but fewer than ten. The chain employs TRBV6-5 and TRBJ1-4; 7 bases map to TRBD1. CDR1 is MNHEY, CDR2 SVGAGI, per germline. Trimming took 9 bases from V and 8 from J; bases not matched to a gene: 9. This CDR3 has 13 amino acids. CDR3 nucleotides: TGTGCCAGTAGGACAGGAACGGGGGAAAAACTGTTTTTT. It specifies CASRTGTGEKLFF.

The V call is TRBV19, the J call TRBJ2-5; D may be TRBD1 or TRBD2 (5 bases each). V lost 2 bases and J 5 bases, leaving 9 bases between the germline ends. The germline V gene encodes CDR1 LNHDA and CDR2 SQIVND (reference sequence). CDR3 length: 13 amino acids. The DNA for the CDR3 is TGTGCCAGTAGTATATATGGGACGGAGACCCAGTACTTC. Translation: CASSIYGTETQYF.

Only a few counts were recorded for this clone. The V call is TRBV19, the J call TRBJ2-1; 8 nucleotides line up with TRBD2. V was clipped by 5 bases and J by 7 bases; unmatched bases: 10. Germline CDR1 LNHDA, CDR2 SQIVND (reference sequence). This CDR3 is 15 amino acids long. CDR3 sequence (DNA): TGTGCCAGTAGTCCCCCACCGGGAGGGGGAAATGAGCAGTTCTTC. Translation gives CASSPPPGGGNEQFF.

The chain combines TRBV7-6 with TRBJ1-1; tentatively, D is TRBD1 (6 bases). With 6 bases removed from V and 3 bases from J, the gap between germline ends came to 11 bases. This CDR3 has 13 amino acids. CDR1 is SGHVS, CDR2 FNYEAQ, per germline. CDR3 residues: CASRRDTYTEAFF. The CDR3 coding sequence is TGTGCCAGCAGACGGGACACCTACACTGAAGCTTTCTTT. The full variable domain, in which reference TRBV7-6 and TRBJ1-1 provide the parts outside the CDR3, is GAGVSQSPRYKVTKRGQDVALRCDPISGHVSLYWYRQALGQGPEFLTYFNYEAQQDKSGLPNDRFSAERPEGSISTLTIQRTEQRDSAMYRCASRRDTYTEAFFGQGTRLTVV.

This clone was picked up a small number of times. The rearrangement joins TRBV5-1 to TRBJ2-1; 8 bases match TRBD1. The CDR3 consists of 13 residues. V lost 4 bases to trimming and J lost 7 bases; unmatched junction nucleotides: 4. Germline CDR1 reads SGHRS; CDR2 reads YFSETQ. CDR3 sequence (DNA): TGCGCCAGCAGCACGACAGGGGAAAATGAGCAGTTCTTC. Translation: CASSTTGENEQFF.

This rearrangement joins TRBV18 to TRBJ2-7, with D tentatively TRBD2 (6 bases). The CDR3 has 16 residues. Germline CDR1 is KGHSH and CDR2 is LQKENI. The V end was cut by 3 bases, the J end by 6 bases, with 21 bases between. The CDR3 spells CASSPRSARGFGEQYF. CDR3 in DNA: TGTGCCAGCTCACCTCGTAGCGCCCGGGGGTTTGGCGAGCAGTACTTC.

The gene calls are TRBV6-6 and TRBJ1-1, with 9 bases lining up with TRBD1. There are 14 residues in the CDR3. CDR1 is MNHNY and CDR2 is SVGAGI in the germline V gene (reference sequence). Trimming removed 8 bases from V and 0 bases from J; junction bases left unmatched: 4. CDR3 residues: CASQWTGVNTEAFF. CDR3 DNA: TGTGCCAGCCAATGGACAGGGGTGAACACTGAAGCTTTCTTT.